The next 20 T cell receptor beta chains were all read from a single sample in a study of shared clonotypes between healthy human individuals. Assay: immunoSEQ multiplex PCR; the TCRdb copy retains only in-frame clones and omits some. The sample carries 2.3 million or so clones, more than 85% recorded once. Sequencing input: naive CD4+ T cells from PBMCs. The subset: CD45RA+ positively selected. The receptors here all came from a young man in good health. Some clones in this sample may be carry-over from other donors' samples.

This clone turned up a few times. The same CDR3 is also encoded by other DNA sequences in this sample. The chain employs TRBV7-3 and TRBJ1-1; D unclear. The V and J ends lost 3 bases and 1 base respectively, with 6 bases between them. This CDR3 has 13 amino acids. The V gene's germline CDR1 is SGHTA and CDR2 FQGTGA. CDR3: CASSFGPNTEAFF. The DNA of the CDR3 is TGTGCCAGCAGCTTCGGACCGAACACTGAAGCTTTCTTT.

The chain uses TRBV4-1 and TRBJ1-5; D not certain. Germline values: CDR1 MGHRA, CDR2 YSYEKL. The CDR3 totals 16 residues. The ends were cut back, 0 bases at V and 4 bases at J, with 13 bases in the middle. The CDR3 reads CASSQDIATSNQPQHF. The CDR3 DNA is TGCGCCAGCAGCCAAGATATCGCCACCTCAAATCAGCCCCAGCATTTT.

There are a few counts of this clone. The rearrangement uses TRBV4-1 and TRBJ1-1, with TRBD1 as a possible D gene (6 bases). V lost 4 bases, J lost 5 bases, and 17 bases lay in between. The germline V gene has CDR1 MGHRA and CDR2 YSYEKL. The CDR3 is made up of 15 amino acids. This CDR3 reads CASSLDVGGRTEAFF. The CDR3 DNA is TGCGCCAGCAGCCTGGACGTAGGGGGACGAACTGAAGCTTTCTTT.

V and J are TRBV5-4 and TRBJ1-2; 12 bases line up with TRBD1. The CDR3 runs to 14 residues. The junction had 7 bases not matched to a gene; V was cut back by 5 bases and J by 8 bases. Germline CDR1 is SGHNT and CDR2 is YYREEE (reference sequence). The CDR3 sequence: CASRRGTGGYGYTF. Written as DNA, the CDR3 is TGTGCCAGCAGACGCGGGACAGGGGGCTACGGCTACACCTTC. Full variable domain (missing parts from reference TRBV5-4 and TRBJ1-2): ETGVTQSPTHLIKTRGQQVTLRCSSQSGHNTVSWYQQALGQGPQFIFQYYREEENGRGNFPPRFSGLQFPNYSSELNVNALELDDSALYLCASRRGTGGYGYTFGSGTRLTVV.

This clone has just one count. The chain recombines TRBV18 with TRBJ2-4, with 7 bases identical to TRBD2. After removal of 6 bases from V and 1 base from J, the junction contained 6 bases not matched to a gene. The germline V gene has CDR1 KGHSH and CDR2 LQKENI. The CDR3 has 15 amino acids. CDR3 sequence: CASSGREGAKNIQYF. The CDR3 coding sequence is TGTGCCAGCTCGGGGAGGGAGGGCGCCAAAAACATTCAGTACTTC.

The CDR3 protein is CASSRKGLAYEQYF. CDR3 in DNA: TGTGCCAGCAGCCGGAAGGGACTAGCCTACGAGCAGTACTTC. This chain connects TRBV9 to TRBJ2-7; 8 nucleotides match TRBD2. The trim removed 4 bases at V and 2 bases at J, leaving 5 bases unmatched. The V gene's germline CDR1 is SGDLS and CDR2 YYNGEE. This CDR3 comprises 14 residues.

The chain employs TRBV6-5 and TRBJ2-2; D may be TRBD1 (5 bases). This CDR3 comprises 14 residues. The V end lost 5 bases, the J end lost 6 bases, and 13 bases lay between the germline ends. CDR1 is MNHEY and CDR2 is SVGAGI in the germline V gene. CDR3 in amino acids: CASSLDSPSGELFF. CDR3 nucleotides: TGTGCCAGCAGTCTCGACAGTCCCTCCGGGGAGCTGTTTTTT.

The chain combines TRBV2 with TRBJ2-4, with a weak D call TRBD2 (5 bases). This CDR3 contains 12 residues. V lost 0 bases, J lost 11 bases, and 8 bases lay in between. Germline values: CDR1 SNHLY, CDR2 FYNNEI. DNA of the CDR3: TGTGCCAGCAGTGAAGCGGGGAGAGTTCAGTACTTC. It codes for CASSEAGRVQYF.

This chain joins TRBV5-1 and TRBJ1-5; a possible D gene is TRBD1 (5 bases). The CDR3 sequence is 15 residues long. Germline V lookup: CDR1 SGHRS, CDR2 YFSETQ. V lost 4 bases to trimming and J lost 4 bases, with 15 bases between them. The CDR3 spells CASSQEGLGNQPQHF. The CDR3 coding sequence is TGCGCCAGCAGCCAGGAGGGGTTAGGGAATCAGCCCCAGCATTTT. The full variable domain, rest sourced from reference TRBV5-1 and TRBJ1-5, is KAGVTQTPRYLIKTRGQQVTLSCSPISGHRSVSWYQQTPGQGLQFLFEYFSETQRNKGNFPGRFSGRQFSNSRSEMNVSTLELGDSALYLCASSQEGLGNQPQHFGDGTRLSIL.

This chain uses TRBV15 with TRBJ1-5; no clear D. This CDR3 is 16 amino acids long. Per the germline V gene, CDR1 is LNHNV and CDR2 is YYDKDF (reference sequence). The ends were cut back, 0 bases at V and 2 bases at J, with 11 bases in the middle. The CDR3 bases are TGTGCCACCAGCAGAGAGGGCGGAGAGGGCAATCAGCCCCAGCATTTT. Protein: CATSREGGEGNQPQHF.

Of note for this clone: At the DNA level, this CDR3 is encoded by other sequences in the same sample as well. The chain is built from TRBV28 and TRBJ2-7; 7 bases fit TRBD1. V shed 5 bases, J shed 3 bases, and the junction held 7 bases outside the gene matches. The V gene's germline CDR1 is MDHEN and CDR2 SYDVKM. CDR3 length: 14 residues. Here the CDR3 reads CASSPPGQNYEQYF. As DNA, the CDR3 is TGTGCCAGCAGTCCACCGGGACAGAACTACGAGCAGTACTTC.

A remark on this clone: Other DNA sequences from this sample encode an identical CDR3 as well. The chain recombines TRBV28 with TRBJ1-2, with 9 bases aligning to TRBD1. There are 15 residues in the CDR3. Germline assignment: CDR1 MDHEN and CDR2 SYDVKM. With V trimmed by 5 bases and J by 1 base, 5 bases remained unmatched. The CDR3 coding sequence is TGTGCCAGCAGTAGACCGGGACAGGGTAACTATGGCTACACCTTC. Amino acid sequence: CASSRPGQGNYGYTF.

The CDR3 loop reads CASSSDLQGAYEQYF. The DNA for the CDR3 is TGCGCCAGCAGCTCCGACCTGCAGGGGGCCTACGAGCAGTACTTC. The gene calls are TRBV5-1 and TRBJ2-7; 7 bases fit TRBD1. V shed 3 bases and J 2 bases; nucleotides not matched to a gene: 8. The CDR3 covers 15 residues. Germline CDR1 reads SGHRS; CDR2 reads YFSETQ.

The rearrangement links TRBV27 to TRBJ2-1; D possibly corresponds to TRBD2 (5 bases). CDR1 and CDR2 from the germline V gene are MNHEY and SMNVEV (reference sequence). The CDR3 extends over 12 amino acids. V lost 6 bases and J 9 bases, leaving 12 bases between the germline ends. The CDR3 DNA is TGTGCCAGCAGGACTAATTTGATTGAGCAGTTCTTC. Translated: CASRTNLIEQFF.

As to this clone: This sample also contains other DNA sequences that code for the same CDR3. This rearrangement joins TRBV18 to TRBJ1-4; the D is unclear. Trimming shortened V by 4 bases and J by 7 bases, and 7 bases separated the two germline ends. The germline gives CDR1 KGHSH, CDR2 LQKENI. This CDR3 has 12 amino acids. The CDR3 loop is CASSRRGEKLFF. The CDR3 bases are TGTGCCAGCTCACGCCGGGGTGAAAAACTGTTTTTT.

This chain links TRBV19 with TRBJ1-3, with D uncertain. Germline assignment: CDR1 LNHDA and CDR2 SQIVND (reference sequence). Trimming took 3 bases from V and 4 from J, leaving 16 bases between them. The CDR3 has 16 residues. CDR3 protein: CASSIRGLRGGNTIYF. CDR3 bases: TGTGCCAGTAGTATTCGAGGCCTCCGCGGGGGAAACACCATATATTTT.

The V call is TRBV6-1, the J call TRBJ2-7; 12 bases are shared with TRBD2. With 4 bases clipped from V and 5 bases from J, the junction kept 3 bases outside the gene matches. There are 14 residues in the CDR3. Per the germline V gene, CDR1 is MNHNS and CDR2 is SASEGT. The CDR3 sequence is CASSVTSGSNEQYF. The CDR3 bases are TGTGCCAGCAGTGTGACTAGCGGGAGTAACGAGCAGTACTTC.

The gene calls are TRBV7-2 and TRBJ2-6; D possibly corresponds to TRBD2 (5 bases). CDR3 length equals 15 residues. The V end lost 5 bases, the J end lost 4 bases, and 12 bases lay between the germline ends. Per germline, CDR1 SGHTA and CDR2 FQGNSA. The CDR3 sequence: CASSPPGSGANVLTF. The CDR3 region has the DNA TGTGCCAGCAGCCCCCCGGGGTCCGGGGCCAACGTCCTGACTTTC.

On this clone itself: The same CDR3 also results from other DNA sequences found in this sample. The chain links TRBV5-1 to TRBJ2-5; tentatively, D is TRBD2 (6 bases). The CDR3 consists of 13 residues. Per the germline V gene, CDR1 is SGHRS and CDR2 is YFSETQ. V lost 4 bases to trimming and J lost 2 bases, with 9 bases between them. The DNA for the CDR3 is TGCGCCAGCAGCCCGGCGGGACAAGAGACCCAGTACTTC. Translated, it gives CASSPAGQETQYF.

CDR3 DNA sequence: TGTGCCAGCTCCGCTCTGGGCAAGGGCTACGAGCAGTACTTC. Encoded protein: CASSALGKGYEQYF. V gene TRBV19 combines with J gene TRBJ2-7; D is ambiguous. V lost 9 bases and J lost 3, with 18 bases in between. CDR1 and CDR2 (germline): LNHDA, SQIVND (reference sequence). CDR3 length: 14 amino acids. The entire variable domain, with the rest obtained from reference TRBV19 and TRBJ2-7, is as follows: DGGITQSPKYLFRKEGQNVTLSCEQNLNHDAMYWYRQDPGQGLRLIYYSQIVNDFQKGDIAEGYSVSREKKESFPLTVTSAQKNPTAFYLCASSALGKGYEQYFGPGTRLTVT.